The rows below give T cell receptor beta chains drawn from one sample of a study of T cells and copy number aberrations in small-cell lung cancer. The method was immunoSEQ multiplex PCR; TCRdb's version includes in-frame clones alone and lacks a portion of them. The sample contains about 3,000 clones, approximately 90% of which appear only once. Sequencing was performed on normal tissue next to the tumor. The receptors were sampled from a man aged 45-60 years with small cell lung cancer. Each CDR3 is given with its conserved first and last residue. The order of the fields is D gene, V gene, clone size, J gene, CDR3 protein, CDR3 DNA. The D gene is left open where the match is weak. Clone sizes are given selectively: once, few, many, or a class where the clone is expanded.

NA	TRBV30	once	TRBJ2-2	CAWNRRLNTGELFF	TGTGCCTGGAACAGGCGACTTAACACCGGGGAGCTGTTTTTT
NA	TRBV9	NA	TRBJ2-3	CASSVLQGDTQYF	TGTGCCAGCAGCGTGCTCCAGGGAGATACGCAGTATTTT
NA	TRBV5-1	NA	TRBJ2-6	CASSPPIAGANVLTF	TGCGCCAGCAGCCCCCCGATCGCTGGGGCCAACGTCCTGACTTTC
NA	TRBV30	NA	TRBJ1-1	CAWSGPGAFEAFF	TGTGCCTGGAGTGGACCGGGGGCGTTTGAAGCTTTCTTT
NA	TRBV4-3	NA	TRBJ1-1	CASSQDRGNSRTEAFF	TGCGCCAGCAGCCAAGATCGGGGGAATAGCCGCACTGAAGCTTTCTTT
NA	TRBV30	NA	TRBJ1-4	CAWSPQAANEKLFF	TGTGCCTGGAGCCCTCAGGCGGCTAATGAAAAACTGTTTTTT
NA	TRBV10-2	NA	TRBJ1-5	CASSDSVRSSNQPQHF	TGCGCCAGCAGTGATTCGGTGCGGTCCAGCAATCAGCCCCAGCATTTT
NA	TRBV4-1	NA	TRBJ2-6	CASSQDPGTGANVLTF	TGCGCCAGCAGCCAAGATCCGGGTACTGGGGCCAACGTCCTGACTTTC
NA	TRBV7-9	NA	TRBJ1-1	CASSLQGSDTEAFF	TGTGCCAGCAGCCTCCAGGGATCGGACACTGAAGCTTTCTTT
NA	TRBV7-3	NA	TRBJ1-2	CASSLNGGGGYTF	TGTGCCAGCAGCCTAAACGGGGGTGGGGGCTACACCTTC
NA	TRBV28	NA	TRBJ2-2	CASSLLPGVGTGELFF	TGTGCCAGCAGTTTATTACCAGGGGTGGGCACCGGGGAGCTGTTTTTT
NA	TRBV5-1	NA	TRBJ2-2	CASSLVAGGTGELFF	TGCGCCAGCAGCTTGGTTGCGGGTGGCACCGGGGAGCTGTTTTTT
NA	TRBV7-9	once	TRBJ1-2	CASRLSPNYGYTF	TGTGCCAGCAGACTCAGTCCCAACTATGGCTACACCTTC
NA	TRBV19	NA	TRBJ2-5	CASSIMGWETQYF	TGTGCCAGTAGTATAATGGGGTGGGAGACCCAGTACTTC
TRBD2	TRBV30	few	TRBJ2-3	CAWTGSGSSTDTQYF	TGTGCCTGGACCGGTAGCGGGAGTAGCACAGATACGCAGTATTTT
NA	TRBV7-9	NA	TRBJ2-3	CASSLQGTDTQYF	TGTGCCAGCAGCTTACAGGGCACAGATACGCAGTATTTT
NA	TRBV5-6	NA	TRBJ2-2	CASSLAGANTGELFF	TGTGCCAGCAGCTTGGCAGGGGCTAACACCGGGGAGCTGTTTTTT
NA	TRBV7-9	once	TRBJ1-2	CASSSKGGGVTGNYGYTF	TGTGCCAGCAGCTCTAAGGGGGGCGGGGTTACCGGCAACTATGGCTACACCTTC
NA	TRBV6-5	once	TRBJ2-7	CASRRPGSYEQYF	TGTGCCAGCAGACGCCCAGGATCCTACGAGCAGTACTTC
NA	TRBV25-1	NA	TRBJ1-2	CASSEWGGGGYTF	TGTGCCAGCAGTGAATGGGGTGGTGGAGGCTACACCTTC
NA	TRBV6-1	NA	TRBJ2-3	CASSETYSPDTQYF	TGTGCCAGCAGTGAAACATACTCACCAGATACGCAGTATTTT
NA	TRBV28	NA	TRBJ1-4	CASTEGGINEKLFF	TGTGCCAGCACTGAGGGGGGGATTAATGAAAAACTGTTTTTT
NA	TRBV9	NA	TRBJ2-3	CASSGGITDTQYF	TGTGCCAGCAGCGGCGGGATAACAGATACGCAGTATTTT
TRBD1	TRBV2	NA	TRBJ2-7	CASSDTRTGLEYF	TGTGCCAGCAGCGATACTAGGACAGGTTTGGAGTACTTC
NA	TRBV7-2	NA	TRBJ2-3	CASSLDRAKSRGDTQYF	TGTGCCAGCAGCTTAGATCGTGCGAAGAGCCGGGGAGATACGCAGTATTTT
NA	TRBV6-4	NA	TRBJ2-6	CASSPISGANVLTF	TGTGCCAGCAGTCCCATCTCTGGGGCCAACGTCCTGACTTTC
TRBD2	TRBV30	NA	TRBJ2-1	CAWSVLAGAYNEQFF	TGTGCCTGGAGTGTACTAGCGGGGGCCTACAATGAGCAGTTCTTC
TRBD1	TRBV19	NA	TRBJ1-5	CASSFGDRSNQPQHF	TGTGCCAGTAGCTTCGGGGACAGAAGCAATCAGCCCCAGCATTTT
NA	TRBV29-1	once	TRBJ2-1	CSVVVYNEQFF	TGCAGCGTTGTAGTTTACAATGAGCAGTTCTTC
TRBD2	TRBV7-3	NA	TRBJ2-3	CASSFTSGSADTQYF	TGTGCCAGCAGCTTTACTAGCGGGAGTGCGGATACGCAGTATTTT
TRBD1	TRBV27	NA	TRBJ2-2	CASGQGQGSSGELFF	TGTGCCAGCGGCCAAGGACAGGGATCGTCCGGGGAGCTGTTTTTT